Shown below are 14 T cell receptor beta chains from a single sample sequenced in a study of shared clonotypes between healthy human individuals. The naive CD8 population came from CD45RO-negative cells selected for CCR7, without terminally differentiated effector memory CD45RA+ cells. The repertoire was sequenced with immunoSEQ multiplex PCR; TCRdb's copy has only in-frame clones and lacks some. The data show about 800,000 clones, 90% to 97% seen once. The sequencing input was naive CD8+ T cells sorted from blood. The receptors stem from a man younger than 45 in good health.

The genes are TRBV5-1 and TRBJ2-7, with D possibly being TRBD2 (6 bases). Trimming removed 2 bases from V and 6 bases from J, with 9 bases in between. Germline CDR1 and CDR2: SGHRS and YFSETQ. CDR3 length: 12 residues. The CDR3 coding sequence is TGCGCCAGCAGCTTCGGAGGGACCGAGCAGTACTTC. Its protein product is CASSFGGTEQYF.

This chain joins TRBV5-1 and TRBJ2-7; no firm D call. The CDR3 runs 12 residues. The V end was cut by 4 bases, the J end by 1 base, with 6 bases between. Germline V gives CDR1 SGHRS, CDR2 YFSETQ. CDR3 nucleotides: TGCGCCAGCAGCACAGCTTCCTACGAGCAGTACTTC. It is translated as CASSTASYEQYF.

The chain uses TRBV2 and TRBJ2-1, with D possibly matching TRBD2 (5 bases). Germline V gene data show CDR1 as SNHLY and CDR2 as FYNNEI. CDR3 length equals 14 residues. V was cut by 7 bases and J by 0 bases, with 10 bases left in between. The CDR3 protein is CASMGESSYNEQFF. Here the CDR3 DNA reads TGTGCCAGCATGGGAGAGAGCTCCTACAATGAGCAGTTCTTC.

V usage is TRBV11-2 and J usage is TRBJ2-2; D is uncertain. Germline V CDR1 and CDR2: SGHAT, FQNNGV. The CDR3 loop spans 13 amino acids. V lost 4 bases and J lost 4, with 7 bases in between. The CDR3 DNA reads TGTGCCAGCAGCTCCCCGGCCACCGGGGAGCTGTTTTTT. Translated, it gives CASSSPATGELFF. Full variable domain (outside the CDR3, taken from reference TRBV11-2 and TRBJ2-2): EAGVAQSPRYKIIEKRQSVAFWCNPISGHATLYWYQQILGQGPKLLIQFQNNGVVDDSQLPKDRFSAERLKGVDSTLKIQPAKLEDSAVYLCASSSPATGELFFGEGSRLTVL.

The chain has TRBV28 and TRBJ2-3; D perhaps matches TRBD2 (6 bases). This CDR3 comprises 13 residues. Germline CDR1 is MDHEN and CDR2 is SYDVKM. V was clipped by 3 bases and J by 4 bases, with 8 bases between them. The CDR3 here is CASSFPGADTQYF. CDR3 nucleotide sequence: TGTGCCAGCAGTTTCCCGGGGGCAGATACGCAGTATTTT.

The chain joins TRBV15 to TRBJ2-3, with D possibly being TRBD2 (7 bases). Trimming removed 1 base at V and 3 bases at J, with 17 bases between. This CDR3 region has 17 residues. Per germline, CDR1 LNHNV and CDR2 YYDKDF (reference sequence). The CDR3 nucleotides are TGTGCCACCAGCAGAGCCCTCGTTGGGGGGGCGACAGATACGCAGTATTTT. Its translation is CATSRALVGGATDTQYF. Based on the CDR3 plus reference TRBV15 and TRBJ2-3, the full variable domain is DAMVIQNPRYQVTQFGKPVTLSCSQTLNHNVMYWYQQKSSQAPKLLFHYYDKDFNNEADTPDNFQSRRPNTSFCFLDIRSPGLGDTAMYLCATSRALVGGATDTQYFGPGTRLTVL.

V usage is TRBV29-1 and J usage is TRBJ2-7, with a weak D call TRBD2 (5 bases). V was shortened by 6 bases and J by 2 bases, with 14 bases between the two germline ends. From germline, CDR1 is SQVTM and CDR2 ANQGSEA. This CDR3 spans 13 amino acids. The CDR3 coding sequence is TGCAGCGTAGAGGGCGAAACACCCTACGAGCAGTACTTC. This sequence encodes CSVEGETPYEQYF.

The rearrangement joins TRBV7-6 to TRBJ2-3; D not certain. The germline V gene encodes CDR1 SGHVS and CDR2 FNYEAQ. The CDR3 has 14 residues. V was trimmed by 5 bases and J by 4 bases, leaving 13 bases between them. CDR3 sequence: CASSQKRSADTQYF. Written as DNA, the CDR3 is TGTGCCAGCAGCCAGAAGAGATCCGCAGATACGCAGTATTTT.

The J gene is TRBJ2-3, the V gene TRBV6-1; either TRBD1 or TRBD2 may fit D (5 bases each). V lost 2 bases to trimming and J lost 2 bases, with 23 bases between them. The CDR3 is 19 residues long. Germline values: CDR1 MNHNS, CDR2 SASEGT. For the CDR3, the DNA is TGTGCCAGCAGTGAACAGGGACCCTTTCTAGCTGGGGACACAGATACGCAGTATTTT. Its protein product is CASSEQGPFLAGDTDTQYF.

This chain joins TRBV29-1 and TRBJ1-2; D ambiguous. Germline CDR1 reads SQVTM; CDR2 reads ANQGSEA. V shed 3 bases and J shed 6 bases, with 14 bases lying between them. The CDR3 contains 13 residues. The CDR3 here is CSVEVTYPDGYTF. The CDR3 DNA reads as TGCAGCGTTGAGGTTACCTACCCGGATGGCTACACCTTC.

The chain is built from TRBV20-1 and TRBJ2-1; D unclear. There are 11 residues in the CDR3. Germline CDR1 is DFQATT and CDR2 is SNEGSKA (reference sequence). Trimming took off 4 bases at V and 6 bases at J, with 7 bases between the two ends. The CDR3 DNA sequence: TGCAGTGCTAAAATCATCAATGAGCAGTTCTTC. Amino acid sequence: CSAKIINEQFF.

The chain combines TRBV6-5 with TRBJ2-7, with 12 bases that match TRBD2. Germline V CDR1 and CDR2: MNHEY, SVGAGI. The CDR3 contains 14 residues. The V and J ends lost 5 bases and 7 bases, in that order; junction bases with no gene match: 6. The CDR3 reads CASSLAGGPGEQYF. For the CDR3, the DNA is TGTGCCAGCAGTCTAGCGGGAGGGCCGGGGGAGCAGTACTTC.

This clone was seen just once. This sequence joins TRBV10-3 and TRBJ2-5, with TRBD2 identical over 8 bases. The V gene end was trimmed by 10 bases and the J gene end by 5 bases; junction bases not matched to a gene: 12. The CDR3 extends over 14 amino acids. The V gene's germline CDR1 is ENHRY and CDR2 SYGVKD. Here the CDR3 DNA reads TGTGCCAGGACAAGCGGGAGTCGGGCGGAGACCCAGTACTTC. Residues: CARTSGSRAETQYF.

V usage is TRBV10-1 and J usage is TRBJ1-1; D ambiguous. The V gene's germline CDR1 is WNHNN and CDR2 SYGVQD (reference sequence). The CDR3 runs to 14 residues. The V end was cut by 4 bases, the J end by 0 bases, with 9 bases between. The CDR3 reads CASSVTLMNTEAFF. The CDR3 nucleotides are TGCGCCAGCAGTGTGACACTTATGAACACTGAAGCTTTCTTT.